The next 22 T cell receptor beta chains were all read from a single sample in a study of radiotherapy plus CTLA-4 blockade in lung cancer (dated 2018 in TCRdb). The method was the immunoSEQ multiplex PCR assay. This immuneACCESS table, as held by TCRdb, lists in-frame sequences with V and J called but not all clones. Of the missing ones, under half trace to an unresolved V gene in checked studies; the others have no known cause. The sample data list roughly 100,000 clones, and roughly 84% of these were observed just once. The ten largest clones capture less than 2.5% of the sample. The specimen comprised peripheral blood, sampled from a patient treated with radiotherapy plus ipilimumab. These receptors were taken from a human donor with non-small cell lung cancer that progressed on radiotherapy plus ipilimumab. Some clones in this sample may be carry-over from other donors' samples.

The chain recombines TRBV14 with TRBJ1-1; D perhaps matches TRBD1 (5 bases). There are 14 residues in the CDR3. CDR1 is SGHDN, CDR2 FVKESK, per germline. The ends were cut back, 4 bases at V and 4 bases at J, with 13 bases in the middle. The CDR3 reads CASSRIGTGTEAFF. The CDR3 nucleotides are TGTGCCAGCAGCCGCATCGGGACCGGCACTGAAGCTTTCTTT.

J is TRBJ1-2 and V is TRBV7-2, with TRBD1 matching 8 bases. The CDR3 is 13 residues long. The J segment lost 8 bases and the V segment lost 5 bases, leaving 7 bases of the junction unmatched. Germline CDR1 SGHTA, CDR2 FQGNSA. The chain's CDR3 is CASSGTGFGGYTF. The DNA for the CDR3 is TGTGCCAGCAGCGGGACAGGCTTCGGGGGCTACACCTTC.

This clone was seen a single time. This chain links TRBV7-2 with TRBJ1-2, with TRBD1 matching over 9 bases. The ends lost 5 bases at V and 8 bases at J; junction bases unmatched: 21. Germline V gene lookup returns CDR1 SGHTA and CDR2 FQGNSA. The CDR3 covers 18 residues. CDR3 nucleotide sequence: TGTGCCAGCAGCATAACCGGGACAGGGTTTGAATTAACGGGCGGCTACACCTTC. Amino acids: CASSITGTGFELTGGYTF.

Details on this clone: At one end the junction does not follow the germline gene, possibly because of a read error. The chain recombines TRBV11-2 with TRBJ2-2; 8 bases fit TRBD1. CDR1 SGHAT and CDR2 FQNNGV come from the germline V gene. There are 15 residues in the CDR3. CDR3 loop: CASSLRTGSTGKLFF. CDR3 DNA sequence: TGTGCCAGCAGCCTAAGGACAGGGTCCACCGGGAAGCTGTTTTTT.

V is TRBV6-6 and J is TRBJ2-5; no clear D. CDR1 MNHNY and CDR2 SVGAGI come from the germline V gene (reference sequence). The CDR3 runs 14 residues. Trimming stripped 6 bases from V and 0 bases from J, with 11 bases between. CDR3 nucleotides: TGTGCCAGCAGCCGACGGAACAACCAAGAGACCCAGTACTTC. It codes for CASSRRNNQETQYF.

The gene calls are TRBV7-2 and TRBJ1-2; no clear D. Looked up from germline, CDR1 is SGHTA and CDR2 is FQGNSA. The length of the CDR3 is 15 residues. V was trimmed by 2 bases and J by 4 bases, leaving 14 bases between them. The CDR3 is CASSLIRQALYGYTF. The CDR3 region has the DNA TGTGCCAGCAGCTTAATTAGGCAGGCCCTCTATGGCTACACCTTC.

This clone occurred once. V and J are TRBV28 and TRBJ2-2; 8 bases match TRBD2. This CDR3 has 15 amino acids. Unmatched junction bases numbered 11, after V lost 8 bases and J lost 6 bases. The germline CDR1 and CDR2 sequences are MDHEN and SYDVKM. In DNA form, the CDR3 reads TGTGCCAGCCTAGAGTGGCGGGGGGCCTCCGGGGAGCTGTTTTTT. It codes for CASLEWRGASGELFF.

The DNA for the CDR3 is TGTGCCAGCAGTGACGGGGGCGGGGGGGCCGTCTACGAGCAGTACTTC. It is translated as CASSDGGGGAVYEQYF. This rearrangement joins TRBV6-1 to TRBJ2-7, with 9 bases matching TRBD2. The CDR3 spans 16 residues. CDR1 and CDR2 (germline): MNHNS, SASEGT. The V gene end was trimmed by 3 bases and the J gene end by 3 bases; junction bases not matched to a gene: 9.

The chain is built from TRBV5-6 and TRBJ2-7; D assignment may be TRBD1 or TRBD2 (5 bases each). CDR3 size: 15 residues. Deletions cut 0 bases from V and 0 bases from J, with 10 bases between. CDR1 and CDR2 (germline): SGHDT, YYEEEE. The CDR3: CASSLGYGTSYEQYF. CDR3 in DNA: TGTGCCAGCAGCTTGGGCTACGGGACCTCCTACGAGCAGTACTTC.

The chain recombines TRBV5-4 with TRBJ1-2, with 8 nucleotides matching TRBD1. Trimming cost V 5 bases and J 3 bases; bases outside gene matches: 6. The V gene's germline CDR1 is SGHNT and CDR2 YYREEE (reference sequence). This CDR3 is 14 amino acids long. CDR3 protein: CASSRQQGDYGYTF. The CDR3 DNA reads TGTGCCAGCAGTCGACAACAGGGGGACTATGGCTACACCTTC.

The J gene is TRBJ1-1, the V gene TRBV6-5; perhaps TRBD1 as D (5 bases). Germline values: CDR1 MNHEY, CDR2 SVGAGI. Trimming took 4 bases from V and 4 from J, leaving 13 bases between them. The CDR3 extends over 14 amino acids. In DNA form, the CDR3 reads TGTGCCAGCAGTTGGGAAGGGGAGGCCACTGAAGCTTTCTTT. This sequence encodes CASSWEGEATEAFF.

This rearrangement joins TRBV5-4 to TRBJ1-2; D is unresolved. The CDR3 is 13 amino acids. Per germline, CDR1 SGHNT and CDR2 YYREEE (reference sequence). Trimming stripped 0 bases from V and 2 bases from J, with 5 bases between. The CDR3 nucleotides are TGTGCCAGCAGCTTGGAGACGAACTATGGCTACACCTTC. Translated, it gives CASSLETNYGYTF.

The chain recombines TRBV4-3 with TRBJ1-5, with a tentative D call TRBD1 (6 bases). The CDR3 consists of 17 residues. Germline-derived CDR1 and CDR2 are LGHNA and YSLEER. V was shortened by 4 bases and J by 6 bases, with 22 bases between the two germline ends. CDR3 loop: CASSPGTGARGSQPQHF. In DNA form, the CDR3 reads TGCGCCAGCAGCCCAGGAACGGGGGCCAGGGGCTCTCAGCCCCAGCATTTT.

The chain couples TRBV4-2 to TRBJ2-7, with TRBD1 matching over 7 bases. The CDR3 covers 16 residues. Trimming cost V 4 bases and J 1 base; bases outside gene matches: 10. Germline CDR1 reads LGHNA; CDR2 reads YNFKEQ. The chain's CDR3 is CASSPEAQGLSYEQYF. The CDR3 DNA reads TGTGCCAGCAGCCCCGAGGCACAGGGGTTATCCTACGAGCAGTACTTC.

The chain has TRBV9 and TRBJ1-6, with 7 bases matching TRBD1. This CDR3 region has 14 residues. V was pared by 4 bases and J by 7 bases, with 5 bases of the junction left unmatched. The germline V gene has CDR1 SGDLS and CDR2 YYNGEE. The CDR3 region has the DNA TGTGCCAGCAGCCTCGGGACAGAGAATTCACCCCTCCACTTT. Protein: CASSLGTENSPLHF.

The rearrangement uses TRBV11-3 and TRBJ1-1; tentatively, D is TRBD1 (6 bases). CDR1 and CDR2 from the germline V gene are SGHNT and YENEEA. The V gene lost 2 bases and the J gene lost 6 bases, with 10 bases spanning the gap. CDR3 length: 13 amino acids. CDR3 region: CASSLRGGSEAFF. In nucleotides, the CDR3 is TGTGCCAGCAGCTTAAGGGGGGGATCTGAAGCTTTCTTT. Full variable domain (missing parts from reference TRBV11-3 and TRBJ1-1): EAGVVQSPRYKIIEKKQPVAFWCNPISGHNTLYWYLQNLGQGPELLIRYENEEAVDDSQLPKDRFSAERLKGVDSTLKIQPAELGDSAVYLCASSLRGGSEAFFGQGTRLTVV.

This chain connects TRBV5-1 to TRBJ2-5; D possibly corresponds to TRBD2 (5 bases). This CDR3 has 15 residues. The V end was cut by 3 bases, the J end by 5 bases, with 17 bases between. CDR1 and CDR2 from the germline V gene are SGHRS and YFSETQ. CDR3 residues: CASSSRYRGSETQYF. In DNA form, the CDR3 reads TGCGCCAGCAGCTCCCGATATCGCGGGTCGGAGACCCAGTACTTC.

The J gene is TRBJ1-1, the V gene TRBV4-3, with D perhaps matching TRBD1 (5 bases). V was trimmed by 1 base and J by 1 base, leaving 28 bases between them. The length of the CDR3 is 21 residues. CDR1 is LGHNA, CDR2 YSLEER, per germline. The chain's CDR3 is CASSQVWDWSGRGRENTEAFF. The DNA for the CDR3 is TGCGCCAGCAGCCAAGTTTGGGATTGGTCGGGGCGGGGCAGGGAGAACACTGAAGCTTTCTTT.

The chain employs TRBV9 and TRBJ1-2; D gene ambiguous. Trimming removed 0 bases at V and 14 bases at J, with 11 bases between. There are 11 residues in the CDR3. Germline V gives CDR1 SGDLS, CDR2 YYNGEE. The CDR3 bases are TGTGCCAGCAGCGTAGGACCGGCCAGGACCTTC. Amino acids: CASSVGPARTF. Variable domain in full (rest from reference TRBV9 and TRBJ1-2): DSGVTQTPKHLITATGQRVTLRCSPRSGDLSVYWYQQSLDQGLQFLIQYYNGEERAKGNILERFSAQQFPDLHSELNLSSLELGDSALYFCASSVGPARTFGSGTRLTVV.

The rearrangement joins TRBV4-1 to TRBJ1-5; TRBD1 matches at 11 bases. Germline V gives CDR1 MGHRA, CDR2 YSYEKL. The CDR3 consists of 18 residues. V shed 0 bases and J 2 bases; nucleotides not matched to a gene: 6. The CDR3 loop is CASSQDLDRGRRNQPQHF. In DNA form, the CDR3 reads TGCGCCAGCAGCCAAGACTTGGACAGGGGGCGTCGCAATCAGCCCCAGCATTTT.

The genes are TRBV5-1 and TRBJ2-5; 12 bases are shared with TRBD1. J was trimmed by 2 bases and V by 0 bases; bases with no gene match: 2. This CDR3 is built from 16 residues. Germline CDR1 is SGHRS and CDR2 is YFSETQ. The CDR3 coding sequence is TGCGCCAGCAGCTTGGGGGGACAGGGGGCTCAAGAGACCCAGTACTTC. Protein sequence: CASSLGGQGAQETQYF.

The chain links TRBV19 to TRBJ2-5; 10 bases are shared with TRBD2. With 2 bases clipped from V and 13 bases from J, the junction kept 10 bases outside the gene matches. The CDR3 is 14 amino acids. Germline CDR1 reads LNHDA; CDR2 reads SQIVND (reference sequence). The CDR3 region is CASSIQASGGPAYF. The CDR3 DNA reads as TGTGCCAGTAGTATACAGGCTAGCGGGGGCCCAGCGTACTTC.